A selection of T cell receptor beta chains follows, all from one sample in a study of PD-L1 blockade in urothelial cancer. Data came from immunoSEQ multiplex PCR; TCRdb stores just in-frame clones and leaves some out. The table lists around 100,000 clones, approximately 85% of them singletons. Specimen: PBMCs, collected around atezolizumab (anti-PD-L1) treatment. The source is a man aged 50 to 60 with urothelial cancer. Each CDR3 is given with its conserved first and last residue. Fields, in order: CDR3 length, clone size, V gene, J gene, D gene, CDR3 DNA, CDR3 protein. The D gene is left open where the match is weak. The listing skips clone size in some rows; elsewhere it reads once, few, many or a size class.

>14|.|TRBV28|TRBJ2-7|TRBD1
TGTGCCAGCAGGGAAGGGACAGGGGGTGGCGAGCAGTACTTC
CASREGTGGGEQYF
>15|.|TRBV11-1|TRBJ1-2|.
TGTGCCAGCAGCTTTCTTCAGGGAGGAGGCTATGGCTACACCTTC
CASSFLQGGGYGYTF
>14|.|TRBV19|TRBJ2-1|TRBD1
TGTGCCAGTAGTGGGGGACAGCCAGTAAATGAGCAGTTCTTC
CASSGGQPVNEQFF
>16|.|TRBV5-8|TRBJ1-5|.
TGTGCCAGCAGCACCCGACAGTCCCATAGCAATCAGCCCCAGCATTTT
CASSTRQSHSNQPQHF
>18|.|TRBV2|TRBJ1-5|TRBD1
TGTGCCAGCGGAACTTCCAGGACAGGGACTTATAGCAATCAGCCCCAGCATTTT
CASGTSRTGTYSNQPQHF
>15|.|TRBV21-1|TRBJ2-4|.
TGTGCCAGCAGCAAAAAGAGGCTAGCCAAAAACATTCAGTACTTC
CASSKKRLAKNIQYF
>13|.|TRBV30|TRBJ2-7|.
TGTGCCTGGAGTGTAGGAAGGGGCTCAGAGCAGTACTTC
CAWSVGRGSEQYF
>13|.|TRBV9|TRBJ1-2|.
TGTGCCAGCAGCGTAGAGGCAGGGTATGGCTACACCTTC
CASSVEAGYGYTF
>15|few|TRBV7-8|TRBJ1-2|TRBD1
TGTGCCAGCAGCTCAACAGGGGCGGATCGTGTTGGCTACACCTTC
CASSSTGADRVGYTF
>14|.|TRBV6-1|TRBJ2-5|TRBD1
TGTGCCAGCACAAGACAGGGGACCCAAGAGACCCAGTACTTC
CASTRQGTQETQYF
>19|.|TRBV10-2|TRBJ2-1|TRBD2
TGCGCCAGCAGTGGAGTCGGGACTAGCGGGAGTAGGTCCTACAATGAGCAGTTCTTC
CASSGVGTSGSRSYNEQFF
>15|.|TRBV2|TRBJ1-5|.
TGTGCCAGCAGGGCAGGGGACCATAGCAATCAGCCCCAGCATTTT
CASRAGDHSNQPQHF
>14|.|TRBV5-1|TRBJ2-4|.
TGCGCCAGCCGACCAGGTGTAGCCAAAAACATTCAGTACTTC
CASRPGVAKNIQYF
>15|.|TRBV5-6|TRBJ1-1|.
TGTGCCAGCAGCCCTAGGCGTCTCCGGAACACTGAAGCTTTCTTT
CASSPRRLRNTEAFF
>14|.|TRBV18|TRBJ1-5|.
TGTGCCAGCTCACTCCAGGGTGGCAATCAGCCCCAGCATTTT
CASSLQGGNQPQHF
>15|.|TRBV28|TRBJ1-1|TRBD1
TGTGCCAGCAGTTTTCCGGGACAGGCAAACACTGAAGCTTTCTTT
CASSFPGQANTEAFF
>20|.|TRBV5-1|TRBJ2-2|TRBD2
TGCGCCAGCAGAGCCGCCCTATACGGTAGCGGGAAGCAGAACACCGGGGAGCTGTTTTTT
CASRAALYGSGKQNTGELFF
>14|.|TRBV2|TRBJ2-7|TRBD2
TGTGCCAGCAGTGTCAGCGGGAGTCTTAGCGAGCAGTACTTC
CASSVSGSLSEQYF
>15|.|TRBV19|TRBJ1-5|.
TGTGCCAGTAGTAGCCCAGGGGATAGCAATCAGCCCCAGCATTTT
CASSSPGDSNQPQHF
>14|few|TRBV19|TRBJ1-6|.
TGTGCCAGTAGTACTGGACGGGAGGATTCACCCCTCCACTTT
CASSTGREDSPLHF
>16|.|TRBV15|TRBJ1-5|.
TGTGCCACCAGCAGACCTGGAGAAAACCTAATCGAGACCCAGCATTTT
CATSRPGENLIETQHF
>15|.|TRBV6-5|TRBJ2-7|.
TGTGCCAGCAGTTACTACACCTCGGGCTCCTACGAGCAGTACTTC
CASSYYTSGSYEQYF
>11|.|TRBV21-1|TRBJ2-7|.
TGTGCCAGGCTTAAGGGGTACGAGCAGTACTTC
CARLKGYEQYF
>17|.|TRBV5-6|TRBJ2-2|TRBD2
TGTGCCAGCAGCTATCGGACTAGCGGGTATAACACCGGGGAGCTGTTTTTT
CASSYRTSGYNTGELFF
>15|.|TRBV14|TRBJ2-1|.
TGTGCCAGCAGCCGTTCTAGCGCCTCCTACAATGAGCAGTTCTTC
CASSRSSASYNEQFF
>14|.|TRBV6-5|TRBJ1-1|TRBD1
TGTGCCAGCAGCCTCAGGGGGCCGTTCACTGAAGCTTTCTTT
CASSLRGPFTEAFF
>15|.|TRBV28|TRBJ2-7|.
TGTGCCAGCAGTTTAGTTCTGCTAAACTCCTACGAGCAGTACTTC
CASSLVLLNSYEQYF
>17|.|TRBV5-1|TRBJ1-2|.
TGCGCCAGCAGCCTCTCGACTACAGGGATACGTTATTCTGGCTACACCTTC
CASSLSTTGIRYSGYTF
>15|.|TRBV30|TRBJ2-1|TRBD2
TGTGCCTGGAAGAGGACTAGCGGGACCTACAATGAGCAGTTCTTC
CAWKRTSGTYNEQFF
>13|once|TRBV7-2|TRBJ1-2|.
TGTGCCAGCGGGGCCGAACGGAGCTATGGCTACACCTTC
CASGAERSYGYTF
>16|.|TRBV15|TRBJ1-2|TRBD1
TGTGCCACCAGCAGACTAGGACAGGGCCACCCTTATGGCTACACCTTC
CATSRLGQGHPYGYTF
>15|.|TRBV19|TRBJ2-1|TRBD2
TGTGCCAGTACCGATCTAGCGGGAGGGTACAATGAGCAGTTCTTC
CASTDLAGGYNEQFF
>12|.|TRBV14|TRBJ2-1|TRBD2
TGTGCCAGCAGCCAAGCGTGGACTAGCTCGATCTTC
CASSQAWTSSIF
>14|.|TRBV5-1|TRBJ1-3|.
TGCGCCAGCAGCGTCGCAGGATCTGGAAACACCATATATTTT
CASSVAGSGNTIYF
>14|few|TRBV2|TRBJ1-2|.
TGTGCCAGCAGCGAATTCGGGACTCTCTATGGCTACACCTTC
CASSEFGTLYGYTF
>16|.|TRBV30|TRBJ1-2|TRBD1
TGTGCCTGGAGTCAAACCCGGACAGGGTCTGTAACCGACTACACCTTC
CAWSQTRTGSVTDYTF